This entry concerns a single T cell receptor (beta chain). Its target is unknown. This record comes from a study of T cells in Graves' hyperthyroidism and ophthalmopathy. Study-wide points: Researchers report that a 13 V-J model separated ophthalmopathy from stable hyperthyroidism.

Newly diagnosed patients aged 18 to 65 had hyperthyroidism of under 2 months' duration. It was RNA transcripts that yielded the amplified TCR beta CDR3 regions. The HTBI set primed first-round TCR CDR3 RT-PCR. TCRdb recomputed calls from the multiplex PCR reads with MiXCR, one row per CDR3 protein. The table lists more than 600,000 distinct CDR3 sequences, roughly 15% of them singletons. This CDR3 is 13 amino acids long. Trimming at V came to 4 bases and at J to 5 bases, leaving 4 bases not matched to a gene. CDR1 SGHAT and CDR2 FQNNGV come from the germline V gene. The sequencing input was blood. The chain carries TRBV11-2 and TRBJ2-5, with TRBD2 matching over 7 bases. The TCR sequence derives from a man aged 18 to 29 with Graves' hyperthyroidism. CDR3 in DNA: TGTGCCAGCAGCTGGGGACTAACGGAGACCCAGTACTTC. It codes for CASSWGLTETQYF.